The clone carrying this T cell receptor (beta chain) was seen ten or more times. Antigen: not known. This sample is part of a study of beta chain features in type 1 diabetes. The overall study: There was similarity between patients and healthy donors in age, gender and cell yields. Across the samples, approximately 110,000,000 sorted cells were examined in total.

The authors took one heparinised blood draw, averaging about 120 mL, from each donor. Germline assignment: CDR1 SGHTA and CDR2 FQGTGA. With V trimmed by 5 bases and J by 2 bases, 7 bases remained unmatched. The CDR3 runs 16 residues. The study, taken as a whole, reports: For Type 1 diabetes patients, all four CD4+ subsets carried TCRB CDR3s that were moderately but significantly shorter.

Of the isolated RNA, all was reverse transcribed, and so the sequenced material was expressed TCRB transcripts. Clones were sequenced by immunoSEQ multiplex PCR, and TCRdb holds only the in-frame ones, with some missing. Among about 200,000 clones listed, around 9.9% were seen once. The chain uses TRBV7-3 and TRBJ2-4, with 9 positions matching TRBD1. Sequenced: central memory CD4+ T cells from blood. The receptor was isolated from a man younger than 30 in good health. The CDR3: CASSAGTGYTKNIQYF. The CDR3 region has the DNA TGTGCCAGCAGCGCCGGGACAGGGTACACCAAAAACATTCAGTACTTC.